A single T cell receptor (beta chain) is shown here with its context. This sample is drawn from a study of T cells expressing NK-cell markers. TCRdb processed the 5' RACE reads again and assigns one entry to each CDR3 protein, with no DNA. The sample includes 550,000 or so distinct CDR3 sequences. Germline-derived CDR1 and CDR2 are SGHRS and YFSETQ. The CDR3 runs 16 residues. The receptor was derived from a man in his late teens or twenties in good health. This chain links TRBV5-1 with TRBJ2-3; TCRdb outputs TRBD2, but without DNA this stays unchecked. The sample was blood T cells: a sorted CD56 or NKG2C T cell subset, CD4+ or CD8+ T cells, or bulk PBMC T cells (not recorded which). The CDR3 here is CASSLGGSSGTDTQYF. Using reference TRBV5-1 and TRBJ2-3 for the parts outside the CDR3, the full variable domain is KAGVTQTPRYLIKTRGQQVTLSCSPISGHRSVSWYQQTPGQGLQFLFEYFSETQRNKGNFPGRFSGRQFSNSRSEMNVSTLELGDSALYLCASSLGGSSGTDTQYFGPGTRLTVL.